This entry lists 21 T cell receptor beta chains sequenced from one sample in a study of shared clonotypes between healthy human individuals. Method: immunoSEQ multiplex PCR; TCRdb's copy keeps in-frame clones and lacks some. The table has some 2,000,000 clones, roughly 96% seen once. Sequenced input: naive CD4+ T cells sorted from blood. Subset meaning: CD45RA+ positively selected. Source of these receptors: a man between 18 and 35 years old in good health.

This chain links TRBV30 with TRBJ1-4; D gene uncertain. The V gene lost 5 bases and the J gene lost 7 bases, with 14 bases spanning the gap. The germline V gene encodes CDR1 GTSNPN and CDR2 SVGIG (reference sequence). The length of the CDR3 is 13 residues. The CDR3 nucleotides read TGTGCCTGGGACCTGCTGAAATCTGAAAAACTGTTTTTT. Its translation: CAWDLLKSEKLFF. Full variable domain (outside the CDR3, taken from reference TRBV30 and TRBJ1-4): SQTIHQWPATLVQPVGSPLSLECTVEGTSNPNLYWYRQAAGRGLQLLFYSVGIGQISSEVPQNLSASRPQDRQFILSSKKLLLSDSGFYLCAWDLLKSEKLFFGSGTQLSVL.

The chain couples TRBV19 to TRBJ1-6; D remains ambiguous. CDR1 and CDR2 (germline): LNHDA, SQIVND (reference sequence). V was clipped by 7 bases and J by 7 bases, with 14 bases between them. This CDR3 has 14 amino acids. The CDR3 loop reads CASKDGRKNSPLHF. For the CDR3, the DNA is TGTGCCAGTAAAGATGGGCGGAAGAATTCACCCCTCCACTTT.

The genes are TRBV5-1 and TRBJ2-2, with D possibly being TRBD1 (5 bases). Per the germline V gene, CDR1 is SGHRS and CDR2 is YFSETQ. This CDR3 spans 16 amino acids. Trimming took 0 bases from V and 7 from J, leaving 16 bases between them. CDR3 protein: CASSLDRQGGSGELFF. CDR3 coding DNA: TGCGCCAGCAGCTTGGATCGGCAGGGCGGAAGCGGGGAGCTGTTTTTT.

The chain combines TRBV4-1 with TRBJ2-3; D ambiguous. This CDR3 has 18 residues. V lost 0 bases, J lost 4 bases, and 20 bases lay in between. Looked up from germline, CDR1 is MGHRA and CDR2 is YSYEKL. CDR3 sequence reads: CASSQDPAAAARADTQYF. CDR3 bases: TGCGCCAGCAGCCAAGATCCGGCCGCTGCGGCTCGGGCAGATACGCAGTATTTT.

The rearrangement uses TRBV5-1 and TRBJ2-1, with a weak D call TRBD2 (6 bases). CDR3 length: 12 residues. The germline V and J ends were trimmed by 6 bases and 5 bases, with 9 bases remaining between them. CDR1 is SGHRS, CDR2 YFSETQ, per germline. The CDR3 DNA follows: TGCGCCAGCAAGGAGGGGAACAATGAGCAGTTCTTC. It encodes CASKEGNNEQFF.

The table lists this clone with a count of one. The V and J genes are TRBV18 and TRBJ2-3; D possibly matches TRBD1 or TRBD2 (5 bases each). The CDR3 loop spans 16 amino acids. The V gene's germline CDR1 is KGHSH and CDR2 LQKENI. V gave up 2 bases and J gave up 6 bases, with 18 bases separating them. CDR3 nucleotide sequence: TGTGCCAGCTCACCATCCCTCGGGCAGGGCGGGGATACGCAGTATTTT. As protein: CASSPSLGQGGDTQYF.

The V gene is TRBV27, the J gene TRBJ2-3, with 7 bases fitting TRBD2. Germline assignment: CDR1 MNHEY and CDR2 SMNVEV (reference sequence). With V trimmed by 1 base and J by 10 bases, 8 bases remained unmatched. There are 14 residues in the CDR3. CDR3 DNA sequence: TGTGCCAGCAGTTTATTGCCCTCGGCGGGAGCGCAGTATTTT. As protein: CASSLLPSAGAQYF.

The CDR3 here is CASSSGLAAPVPYEQYF. The CDR3 DNA reads TGTGCCAGCAGCTCGGGACTAGCGGCCCCTGTACCCTACGAGCAGTACTTC. The rearrangement uses TRBV7-2 and TRBJ2-7, with 11 nucleotides matching TRBD2. V was pared by 4 bases and J by 2 bases, with 10 bases of the junction left unmatched. The germline gives CDR1 SGHTA, CDR2 FQGNSA. There are 17 residues in the CDR3.

This chain links TRBV6-6 with TRBJ1-2; a possible D gene is TRBD1 (5 bases). This CDR3 is 12 amino acids long. Germline values: CDR1 MNHNY, CDR2 SVGAGI (reference sequence). Trimming took off 6 bases at V and 7 bases at J, with 12 bases between the two ends. As DNA, the CDR3 is TGTGCCAGCAGACCCCAGGGCTTTGGCTACACCTTC. This gives the protein CASRPQGFGYTF.

V and J are TRBV5-4 and TRBJ2-7; the match to TRBD1 covers 10 bases. Germline assignment: CDR1 SGHNT and CDR2 YYREEE (reference sequence). The CDR3 is 15 residues long. V shed 2 bases, J shed 4 bases, and the junction held 6 bases outside the gene matches. The CDR3 DNA sequence: TGTGCCAGCAGCTTCGCGGGACAGGGGTTTTACGAGCAGTACTTC. Translation gives CASSFAGQGFYEQYF.

V and J are TRBV5-1 and TRBJ1-1, with TRBD1 identical over 7 bases. CDR1 and CDR2 from the germline V gene are SGHRS and YFSETQ. V was clipped by 4 bases and J by 1 base; unmatched bases: 7. There are 15 residues in the CDR3. CDR3 region: CASSRTQGWNTEAFF. The CDR3 coding sequence is TGCGCCAGCAGCCGGACACAGGGGTGGAACACTGAAGCTTTCTTT.

CDR3 nucleotides: TGTGCCAGCAGTTTTCTCGGACTCCCAGACAATGAGCAGTTCTTC. Its protein is CASSFLGLPDNEQFF. This rearrangement joins TRBV28 to TRBJ2-1; a possible D gene is TRBD2 (5 bases). This CDR3 spans 15 amino acids. CDR1 and CDR2 (germline): MDHEN, SYDVKM. Trimming left V 3 bases short and J 5 bases short, with 14 bases between. Variable domain in full (rest from reference TRBV28 and TRBJ2-1): DVKVTQSSRYLVKRTGEKVFLECVQDMDHENMFWYRQDPGLGLRLIYFSYDVKMKEKGDIPEGYSVSREKKERFSLILESASTNQTSMYLCASSFLGLPDNEQFFGPGTRLTVL.

The V call is TRBV11-3, the J call TRBJ2-7; D gene ambiguous. This CDR3 has 13 residues. Germline CDR1 reads SGHNT; CDR2 reads YENEEA. The V end lost 6 bases, the J end lost 4 bases, and 13 bases lay between the germline ends. CDR3 coding DNA: TGTGCCAGCAGTGCAGGTAACGGGTACGAGCAGTACTTC. This encodes CASSAGNGYEQYF.

This clone was counted a single time. The genes are TRBV5-6 and TRBJ1-2, with D maybe TRBD1 (6 bases). The CDR3 extends over 16 amino acids. Germline V CDR1 and CDR2: SGHDT, YYEEEE. The V and J ends lost 1 base and 4 bases respectively, with 17 bases between them. The CDR3 sequence is CASSLFSGAPIYGYTF. Written as DNA, the CDR3 is TGTGCCAGCAGCTTGTTCTCGGGGGCGCCCATCTATGGCTACACCTTC.

The genes are TRBV9 and TRBJ2-2, with D unclear. The CDR3 runs to 16 residues. V lost 4 bases and J 2 bases, leaving 15 bases between the germline ends. Germline V lookup: CDR1 SGDLS, CDR2 YYNGEE. The CDR3 sequence is CASSPSLDSNTGELFF. DNA for the CDR3: TGTGCCAGCAGCCCTTCCCTTGATTCTAACACCGGGGAGCTGTTTTTT. Full variable domain (rest looked up from reference TRBV9 and TRBJ2-2): DSGVTQTPKHLITATGQRVTLRCSPRSGDLSVYWYQQSLDQGLQFLIQYYNGEERAKGNILERFSAQQFPDLHSELNLSSLELGDSALYFCASSPSLDSNTGELFFGEGSRLTVL.

The gene calls are TRBV13 and TRBJ2-3; tentatively, D is TRBD1 or TRBD2 (5 bases each). The germline V gene has CDR1 PRHDT and CDR2 FYEKMQ (reference sequence). The V and J ends lost 5 bases and 2 bases respectively, with 11 bases between them. The CDR3 consists of 14 residues. Here the CDR3 reads CASSMGPNTDTQYF. The CDR3 nucleotides read TGTGCCAGCAGCATGGGACCCAACACAGATACGCAGTATTTT.

The V and J genes are TRBV18 and TRBJ2-1; the match to TRBD1 covers 7 bases. CDR3 length equals 15 residues. Germline V gene data show CDR1 as KGHSH and CDR2 as LQKENI. J gave up 2 bases and V 3 bases, and 4 bases lay outside the gene matches. The CDR3 reads CASSPQGQTYNEQFF. The CDR3, as DNA: TGTGCCAGCTCACCGCAGGGACAGACCTACAATGAGCAGTTCTTC.

The V and J genes are TRBV4-2 and TRBJ1-2; D is undetermined. The CDR3 loop spans 15 amino acids. CDR1 and CDR2 (germline): LGHNA, YNFKEQ. The V end was cut by 0 bases, the J end by 4 bases, with 12 bases between. CDR3 in amino acids: CASSQEEQSPYGYTF. The DNA for the CDR3 is TGTGCCAGCAGCCAAGAGGAACAGTCACCCTATGGCTACACCTTC.

As for this clone: The same CDR3 is also encoded by other DNA sequences in this sample. V gene TRBV5-1 combines with J gene TRBJ1-5, with TRBD1 as a possible D gene (5 bases). Trimming left V 0 bases short and J 0 bases short, with 7 bases between. This CDR3 region has 15 residues. CDR1 and CDR2 (germline): SGHRS, YFSETQ. The CDR3 sequence: CASSLGGDSNQPQHF. CDR3 DNA sequence: TGCGCCAGCAGCTTGGGAGGGGATAGCAATCAGCCCCAGCATTTT.

The chain carries TRBV30 and TRBJ1-1; D uncertain. CDR1 and CDR2 (germline): GTSNPN, SVGIG (reference sequence). The CDR3 covers 13 residues. Trimming pared 8 bases from V and 4 bases from J, leaving 17 bases between. The CDR3 protein is CASKGLSGTEAFF. CDR3 DNA: TGTGCCAGTAAGGGCCTATCGGGCACTGAAGCTTTCTTT.

This chain joins TRBV2 and TRBJ1-5, with 8 bases aligning to TRBD1. V shed 7 bases, J shed 5 bases, and the junction held 7 bases outside the gene matches. Germline V gene data show CDR1 as SNHLY and CDR2 as FYNNEI. CDR3 size: 14 residues. As DNA, the CDR3 is TGTGCCAGCAACACAGGACAGGGTGATCAGCCCCAGCATTTT. This gives the protein CASNTGQGDQPQHF.